The 27 T cell receptor beta chains presented below share a single source sample, sequenced in a study of control samples from healthy donors and cancer patients. Only in-frame clones appear in the TCRdb table, and some are missing; sequencing was by immunoSEQ multiplex PCR. The repertoire holds about 120,000 clones, with around 90% as singletons. Source material: blood. The receptors stem from a man aged 45-60 years in good health.

The rearrangement uses TRBV27 and TRBJ1-1; D unresolved. Germline V gene data show CDR1 as MNHEY and CDR2 as SMNVEV (reference sequence). The length of the CDR3 is 13 residues. V lost 6 bases, J lost 3 bases, and 11 bases lay in between. CDR3 nucleotides: TGTGCCAGCAGCCTGTTGGGCTACACTGAAGCTTTCTTT. As protein: CASSLLGYTEAFF.

The V gene is TRBV11-2, the J gene TRBJ2-5; 8 bases map to TRBD2. CDR1 and CDR2 from the germline V gene are SGHAT and FQNNGV. Trimming cost V 3 bases and J 7 bases; bases outside gene matches: 4. This CDR3 has 13 amino acids. The CDR3 here is CASSFSGEGTQYF. Here the CDR3 DNA reads TGTGCCAGCAGCTTTAGCGGGGAGGGGACCCAGTACTTC.

The chain recombines TRBV9 with TRBJ1-3; D call uncertain. The CDR3 consists of 16 residues. Germline assignment: CDR1 SGDLS and CDR2 YYNGEE. Trimming left V 0 bases short and J 0 bases short, with 10 bases between. This CDR3 is CASSVEHLSSGNTIYF. The CDR3 nucleotides are TGTGCCAGCAGCGTAGAACACTTGAGCTCTGGAAACACCATATATTTT.

This chain joins TRBV2 and TRBJ1-2; tentatively, D is TRBD1 (6 bases). Looked up from germline, CDR1 is SNHLY and CDR2 is FYNNEI. This CDR3 spans 14 amino acids. Trimming shortened V by 7 bases and J by 4 bases, and 16 bases separated the two germline ends. The CDR3 here is CASTGQLITYGYTF. The CDR3 bases are TGTGCCAGCACCGGACAGTTAATAACCTATGGCTACACCTTC.

The gene calls are TRBV7-6 and TRBJ2-7, with a possible D match to TRBD1 (5 bases). Per germline, CDR1 SGHVS and CDR2 FNYEAQ. V shed 5 bases and J shed 0 bases, with 17 bases lying between them. The CDR3 consists of 16 residues. The CDR3 is CASSPTIRQTSYEQYF. Here the CDR3 DNA reads TGTGCCAGCAGCCCCACAATCCGACAGACCTCCTACGAGCAGTACTTC. Drawing the rest from reference TRBV7-6 and TRBJ2-7, the complete variable domain is GAGVSQSPRYKVTKRGQDVALRCDPISGHVSLYWYRQALGQGPEFLTYFNYEAQQDKSGLPNDRFSAERPEGSISTLTIQRTEQRDSAMYRCASSPTIRQTSYEQYFGPGTRLTVT.

This chain joins TRBV7-6 and TRBJ2-7, with D perhaps TRBD2 (5 bases). The CDR3 has 19 amino acids. With 0 bases removed from V and 2 bases from J, the gap between germline ends came to 23 bases. From germline, CDR1 is SGHVS and CDR2 FNYEAQ. The CDR3 sequence is CASSLAPLGDYALTYEQYF. CDR3 DNA: TGTGCCAGCAGCTTAGCGCCCCTTGGAGACTATGCCTTGACCTACGAGCAGTACTTC. The full variable domain, in which reference TRBV7-6 and TRBJ2-7 provide the parts outside the CDR3, is GAGVSQSPRYKVTKRGQDVALRCDPISGHVSLYWYRQALGQGPEFLTYFNYEAQQDKSGLPNDRFSAERPEGSISTLTIQRTEQRDSAMYRCASSLAPLGDYALTYEQYFGPGTRLTVT.

The chain employs TRBV18 and TRBJ2-3; the match to TRBD1 covers 8 bases. From germline, CDR1 is KGHSH and CDR2 LQKENI. The CDR3 consists of 15 residues. V shed 5 bases, J shed 4 bases, and the junction held 8 bases outside the gene matches. As DNA, the CDR3 is TGTGCCAGCTCAACTACAGGGGGGAGTTCAGATACGCAGTATTTT. Encoded protein: CASSTTGGSSDTQYF.

This CDR3 is CASSVGGLDTEAFF. CDR3 nucleotides: TGTGCCAGCAGTGTTGGAGGGTTGGACACTGAAGCTTTCTTT. V usage is TRBV25-1 and J usage is TRBJ1-1; no clear D. CDR3 length: 14 residues. Germline V gene sequence: CDR1 MGHDK, CDR2 SYGVNS. Trimming took 4 bases from V and 3 from J, leaving 12 bases between them.

The chain carries TRBV3-1 (or the pseudogene TRBV3-2) and TRBJ1-1; D not resolved. Trimming cost V 0 bases and J 0 bases, with 5 bases left between them. The CDR3 length is 14 residues. Germline lookup yields CDR1 LGHDT and CDR2 YNNKEL (reference sequence). CDR3 DNA: TGTGCCAGCAGCCAAGAAAGACTGAACACTGAAGCTTTCTTT. It is translated as CASSQERLNTEAFF.

The V gene is TRBV23-1, the J gene TRBJ1-5; D ambiguous. TRBV23-1 is identified as an open reading frame with a role that is uncertain. V shed 10 bases and J shed 7 bases, with 14 bases lying between them. The CDR3 consists of 12 residues. CDR3 DNA: TGCGCCAACGTAAGGAAGGGACAGCCCCAGCATTTT. Its protein product is CANVRKGQPQHF.

Here the CDR3 reads CAISQGRNTEAFF. The CDR3 DNA sequence: TGTGCCATCAGCCAGGGTCGGAACACTGAAGCTTTCTTT. V gene TRBV10-3 combines with J gene TRBJ1-1; a weak D match, TRBD1 (5 bases). CDR1 and CDR2 (germline): ENHRY, SYGVKD. This CDR3 has 13 amino acids. The germline V and J ends were trimmed by 6 bases and 1 base, with 9 bases remaining between them.

This chain's CDR3 is CASSENRGWGYTF. DNA for the CDR3: TGTGCCAGCAGTGAGAACAGGGGTTGGGGCTACACCTTC. The V gene is TRBV6-1, the J gene TRBJ1-2, with 7 bases matching TRBD1. The CDR3 consists of 13 residues. Germline CDR1 MNHNS, CDR2 SASEGT. Trimming at V came to 3 bases and at J to 8 bases, leaving 6 bases not matched to a gene.

J is TRBJ1-2 and V is TRBV24-1, with 7 bases aligning to TRBD1. This CDR3 region has 14 residues. V trimming: 3 bases; J trimming: 5 bases; junction bases outside the gene matches: 5. Germline V CDR1 and CDR2: KGHDR, SFDVKD. In nucleotides, the CDR3 is TGTGCCACCAGTGATAGGGACAGCTTATATGGCTACACCTTC. The encoded protein is CATSDRDSLYGYTF.

This clone showed up just a few times. The chain employs TRBV5-1 and TRBJ1-3; tentatively, D is TRBD1 (6 bases). This CDR3 spans 16 amino acids. V was trimmed by 2 bases and J by 0 bases, leaving 12 bases between them. The germline gives CDR1 SGHRS, CDR2 YFSETQ. The CDR3 DNA follows: TGCGCCAGCAGCTTACAGGGCGATTACTCTGGAAACACCATATATTTT. Amino acids: CASSLQGDYSGNTIYF.

The genes are TRBV2 and TRBJ2-2, with 9 bases aligning to TRBD2. V dropped 3 bases and J dropped 5; count of bases not matched to a gene: 4. The CDR3 sequence is 15 residues long. Germline assignment: CDR1 SNHLY and CDR2 FYNNEI. Here the CDR3 DNA reads TGTGCCAGCAGTGAGGCGGGGGGGCGAACCGGGGAGCTGTTTTTT. It encodes CASSEAGGRTGELFF.

A single count supports this clone. This chain uses TRBV5-6 with TRBJ1-2; tentative D call: TRBD1 (5 bases). This CDR3 spans 14 amino acids. CDR1 and CDR2 from the germline V gene are SGHDT and YYEEEE. Trimming took off 2 bases at V and 5 bases at J, with 13 bases between the two ends. The CDR3 bases are TGTGCCAGCAGCTTCGCCGGGACGGGATATGGCTACACCTTC. Translation gives CASSFAGTGYGYTF.

Only a few counts were recorded for this clone. The chain carries TRBV18 and TRBJ1-1; no definite D call. Between the trimmed V and J ends, which lost 3 bases and 3 bases, there was a span of 20 bases. Germline assignment: CDR1 KGHSH and CDR2 LQKENI. This CDR3 is 17 amino acids long. The CDR3 DNA is TGTGCCAGCTCACCGCTGCAGGTTACGGCAGTAGACACTGAAGCTTTCTTT. Translation: CASSPLQVTAVDTEAFF.

J is TRBJ1-1 and V is TRBV4-2, with a tentative D call TRBD1 (5 bases). CDR3 size: 17 residues. Germline CDR1 and CDR2: LGHNA and YNFKEQ. Deletions cut 0 bases from V and 0 bases from J, with 14 bases between. CDR3 sequence (DNA): TGTGCCAGCAGCCAAGATTCAGGGTTTCTTATGAACACTGAAGCTTTCTTT. Translating gives CASSQDSGFLMNTEAFF.

The chain combines TRBV14 with TRBJ2-2; D perhaps matches TRBD2 (5 bases). CDR1 SGHDN and CDR2 FVKESK come from the germline V gene. Trimming took 1 base from V and 8 from J, leaving 8 bases between them. This CDR3 spans 13 amino acids. The CDR3 sequence: CASSQAGSGELFF. CDR3 in DNA: TGTGCCAGCAGCCAAGCGGGGTCGGGGGAGCTGTTTTTT.

A few counts support this clone. This rearrangement joins TRBV5-6 to TRBJ2-2; 10 bases are shared with TRBD2. V trimming: 3 bases; J trimming: 3 bases; junction bases outside the gene matches: 5. The germline gives CDR1 SGHDT, CDR2 YYEEEE. This CDR3 has 16 residues. This CDR3 reads CASSSSGGRDTGELFF. The CDR3 region has the DNA TGTGCCAGCAGCTCTAGCGGGGGAAGGGACACCGGGGAGCTGTTTTTT.

V usage is TRBV5-1 and J usage is TRBJ2-5; 12 nucleotides line up with TRBD2. After removal of 3 bases from V and 4 bases from J, the junction contained 4 bases not matched to a gene. This CDR3 has 15 amino acids. CDR1 is SGHRS, CDR2 YFSETQ, per germline. The CDR3 coding sequence is TGCGCCAGCAGCTCCCTAGCGGGGGGGACAGAGACCCAGTACTTC. This gives the protein CASSSLAGGTETQYF.

V and J are TRBV19 and TRBJ2-7; possibly TRBD1 or TRBD2 for D (6 bases each). This CDR3 is built from 14 residues. Germline CDR1 LNHDA, CDR2 SQIVND (reference sequence). The V end was cut by 10 bases, the J end by 3 bases, with 19 bases between. The CDR3 protein is CATSQGRRGYEQYF. The CDR3 nucleotides are TGTGCCACCTCTCAGGGGAGGAGAGGCTACGAGCAGTACTTC.

The V call is TRBV11-2, the J call TRBJ2-2, with a tentative D call TRBD1 (6 bases). CDR3 length: 14 amino acids. V lost 4 bases and J 2 bases, leaving 8 bases between the germline ends. Per the germline V gene, CDR1 is SGHAT and CDR2 is FQNNGV. The CDR3 reads CASSWGQNTGELFF. CDR3 sequence (DNA): TGTGCCAGCAGCTGGGGACAAAACACCGGGGAGCTGTTTTTT. The complete variable domain, with remaining parts taken from reference TRBV11-2 and TRBJ2-2, reads EAGVAQSPRYKIIEKRQSVAFWCNPISGHATLYWYQQILGQGPKLLIQFQNNGVVDDSQLPKDRFSAERLKGVDSTLKIQPAKLEDSAVYLCASSWGQNTGELFFGEGSRLTVL.

CDR3 nucleotides: TGCGCCAGCAGCTTCGCTCAAGAGACCCAGTACTTC. Amino acid sequence: CASSFAQETQYF. This sequence joins TRBV5-1 and TRBJ2-5; D remains ambiguous. The CDR3 is made up of 12 amino acids. Trimming took 2 bases from V and 2 from J, leaving 4 bases between them. The V gene's germline CDR1 is SGHRS and CDR2 YFSETQ.

The chain joins TRBV4-2 to TRBJ1-1; 7 nucleotides match TRBD1. CDR1 is LGHNA and CDR2 is YNFKEQ in the germline V gene. V dropped 0 bases and J dropped 8; count of bases not matched to a gene: 9. The CDR3 has 15 residues. CDR3 amino acids: CASSQDRDRIYEAFF. In nucleotides, the CDR3 is TGTGCCAGCAGCCAAGATAGGGACAGAATCTACGAAGCTTTCTTT.

This chain connects TRBV30 to TRBJ1-5; D is possibly TRBD1 (6 bases). The CDR3 is 13 amino acids. V gave up 5 bases and J gave up 6 bases, with 14 bases separating them. Per the germline V gene, CDR1 is GTSNPN and CDR2 is SVGIG (reference sequence). As DNA, the CDR3 is TGTGCCTGGGGAAAAACAGGGCTTCAGCCCCAGCATTTT. This gives the protein CAWGKTGLQPQHF.

The rearrangement uses TRBV6-5 and TRBJ1-5; the D gene is possibly TRBD1 (6 bases). Germline V CDR1 and CDR2: MNHEY, SVGAGI. The CDR3 has 15 residues. V was trimmed by 4 bases and J by 4 bases, leaving 14 bases between them. This CDR3 is CASSSSYRVNQPQHF. The CDR3 nucleotides read TGTGCCAGCAGTTCCTCCTACAGGGTAAATCAGCCCCAGCATTTT.